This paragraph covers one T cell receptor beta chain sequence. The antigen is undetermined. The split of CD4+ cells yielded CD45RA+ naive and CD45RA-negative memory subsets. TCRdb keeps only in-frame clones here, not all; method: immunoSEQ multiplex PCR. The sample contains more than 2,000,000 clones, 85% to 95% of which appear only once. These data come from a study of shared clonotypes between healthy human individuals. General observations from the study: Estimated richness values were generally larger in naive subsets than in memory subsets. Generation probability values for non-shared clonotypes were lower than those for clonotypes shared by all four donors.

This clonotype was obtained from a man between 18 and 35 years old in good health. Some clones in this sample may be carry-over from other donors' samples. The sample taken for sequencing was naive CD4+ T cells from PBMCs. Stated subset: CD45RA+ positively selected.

CDR3 DNA sequence: TGTGCCAGCAGCTCCCCTAGCGGGAGGGCCCGATACACCGGGGAGCTGTTTTTT. It specifies CASSSPSGRARYTGELFF. V and J are TRBV7-9 and TRBJ2-2; TRBD2 matches at 12 bases. J lost 3 bases, V lost 4 bases, and 9 bases had no gene match. CDR1 is SEHNR, CDR2 FQNEAQ, per germline (reference sequence). The CDR3 is 18 amino acids.